The clone carrying this T cell receptor (beta chain) showed up just once. The data originate from a study of blood T cell repertoires in COVID-19. Looking at the study overall: In each case, the material was cDNA or gDNA derived from T cells, B-cell-depleted T cells, or PBMCs.

The length of the CDR3 is 15 residues. Germline V gene data show CDR1 as MNHEY and CDR2 as SVGAGI. V was trimmed by 5 bases and J by 5 bases, leaving 16 bases between them. Per the study methods: Amplifying reference gene primers gave estimates of nucleated cell counts. Clones were sequenced by immunoSEQ multiplex PCR, and TCRdb holds only the in-frame ones, with some missing. Clone size and V and J calls were adopted from that table, with D and trimming inferred from the DNA. Among tens of thousands of clones listed, about four fifths were seen once. Sequenced input: peripheral blood. The clonotype comes from a man between 65 and 85 years old with acute or convalescent COVID-19. This sequence joins TRBV6-5 and TRBJ2-4, with D possibly matching TRBD2 (6 bases). The CDR3 is CASSPLGLSQNIQYF. In DNA, the CDR3 is TGTGCCAGCAGTCCCCTGGGACTCTCCCAAAACATTCAGTACTTC.